This TCR beta chain was observed in a study of T cell repertoires in cytomegalovirus infection. In regard to this clonotype: The antigen remains undetermined.

TCRdb reprocessed the reads via MiXCR and lists one record per CDR3 protein. The top ten clones hold 35% to 50% of a sample with under 500,000 distinct CDR3 sequences, approximately 40% of them seen once. Trimming left V 2 bases short and J 7 bases short, with 6 bases between. The CDR3 loop spans 13 amino acids. Germline V gene sequence: CDR1 SGHVS, CDR2 FNYEAQ. This receptor was identified in a human donor in good health (CMV status not recorded). Some clones in this sample may be carry-over from other donors' samples. The sample in question was cultured PBMCs, obtained from culture after CMV antigen stimulation. The chain employs TRBV7-6 and TRBJ1-6; D not resolved. CDR3 sequence: CASSLLENSPLHF. Written as DNA, the CDR3 is TGTGCCAGCAGCTTATTAGAGAATTCACCCCTCCACTTT.